A single T cell receptor beta chain is shown here with its context. What it binds is unknown. These data belong to a study of OX40 agonist ivuxolimab in advanced cancers. Overall study context: The patients received agonistic anti-OX40 (CD134) antibody ivuxolimab. Regarding the study as a whole: At doses 0.1 to 3.0 mg/kg, CD4+ and CD8+ clones expanded.

Profiled with immunoSEQ multiplex PCR; TCRdb holds only in-frame clones, not every one. The table shows about 69,000 clones, with about 90% occurring only once. Prior autoimmune disease or systemic immunosuppression barred patients. Germline lookup yields CDR1 SQVTM and CDR2 ANQGSEA. The CDR3 loop spans 12 amino acids. The V end was cut by 4 bases, the J end by 8 bases, with 14 bases between. This specimen was CD4+ or CD8+ T cells sorted from blood, taken in a trial of the OX40 agonist ivuxolimab. The clonotype comes from an adult with an advanced solid tumor such as melanoma, head and neck, liver or kidney cancer. The chain uses TRBV29-1 and TRBJ1-2; weak D call: TRBD1 (6 bases). In DNA form, the CDR3 reads TGCAGCGTTGGTTTTGGGGGCGGGGGCTACACCTTC. Translating it yields CSVGFGGGGYTF.